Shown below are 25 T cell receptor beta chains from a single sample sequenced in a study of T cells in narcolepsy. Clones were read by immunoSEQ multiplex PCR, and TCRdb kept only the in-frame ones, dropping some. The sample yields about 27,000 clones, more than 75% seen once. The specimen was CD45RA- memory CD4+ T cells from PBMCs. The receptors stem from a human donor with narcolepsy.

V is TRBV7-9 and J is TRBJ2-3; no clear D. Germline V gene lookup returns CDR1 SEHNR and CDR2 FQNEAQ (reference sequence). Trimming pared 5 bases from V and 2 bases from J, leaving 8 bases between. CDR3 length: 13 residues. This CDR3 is CASSAQSTDTQYF. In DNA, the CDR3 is TGTGCCAGCAGCGCCCAGTCCACAGATACGCAGTATTTT. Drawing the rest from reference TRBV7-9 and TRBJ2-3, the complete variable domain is DTGVSQNPRHKITKRGQNVTFRCDPISEHNRLYWYRQTLGQGPEFLTYFQNEAQLEKSRLLSDRFSAERPKGSFSTLEIQRTEQGDSAMYLCASSAQSTDTQYFGPGTRLTVL.

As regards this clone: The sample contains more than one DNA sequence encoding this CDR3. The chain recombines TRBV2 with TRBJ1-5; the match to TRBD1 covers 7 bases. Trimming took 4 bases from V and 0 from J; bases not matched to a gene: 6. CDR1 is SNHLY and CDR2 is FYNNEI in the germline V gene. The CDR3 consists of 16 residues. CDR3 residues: CASSGQGGRSNQPQHF. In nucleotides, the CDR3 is TGTGCCAGCAGTGGACAGGGAGGTCGTAGCAATCAGCCCCAGCATTTT.

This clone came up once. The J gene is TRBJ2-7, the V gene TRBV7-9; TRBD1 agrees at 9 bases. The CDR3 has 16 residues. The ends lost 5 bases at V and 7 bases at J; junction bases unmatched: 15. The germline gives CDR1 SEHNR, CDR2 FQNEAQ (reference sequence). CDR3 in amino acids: CASSQIPGQGRQEQYF. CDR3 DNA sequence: TGTGCCAGCAGCCAGATCCCGGGACAGGGACGTCAAGAGCAGTACTTC.

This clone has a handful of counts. In nucleotides, the CDR3 is TGTGCCAGCAGTCAGGGAGGGGGCGACGGCTACACCTTC. Its translation: CASSQGGGDGYTF. V is TRBV6-4 and J is TRBJ1-2; 7 bases agree with TRBD1. The CDR3 spans 13 residues. Germline loops: CDR1 MRHNA, CDR2 SNTAGT. Losses at the gene ends were 5 bases for V and 8 bases for J; bases not matched to a gene: 8.

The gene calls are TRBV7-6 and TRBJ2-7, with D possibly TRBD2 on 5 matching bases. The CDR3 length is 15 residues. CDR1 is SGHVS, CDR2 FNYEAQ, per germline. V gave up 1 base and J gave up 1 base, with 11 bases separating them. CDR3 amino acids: CASSLGRTGSYEQYF. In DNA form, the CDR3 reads TGTGCCAGCAGCTTAGGCCGGACGGGATCCTACGAGCAGTACTTC.

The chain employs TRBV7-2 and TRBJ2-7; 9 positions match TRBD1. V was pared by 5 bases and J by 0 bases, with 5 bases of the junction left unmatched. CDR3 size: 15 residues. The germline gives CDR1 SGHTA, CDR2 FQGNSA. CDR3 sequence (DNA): TGTGCCAGCAGCCCCAGACAGGGGGGCTCCTACGAGCAGTACTTC. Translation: CASSPRQGGSYEQYF.

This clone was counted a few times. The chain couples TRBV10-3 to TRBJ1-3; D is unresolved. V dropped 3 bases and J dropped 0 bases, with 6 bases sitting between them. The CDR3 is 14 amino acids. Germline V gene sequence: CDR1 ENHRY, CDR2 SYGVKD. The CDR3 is CAISDWISGNTIYF. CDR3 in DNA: TGTGCCATCAGTGACTGGATCTCTGGAAACACCATATATTTT.

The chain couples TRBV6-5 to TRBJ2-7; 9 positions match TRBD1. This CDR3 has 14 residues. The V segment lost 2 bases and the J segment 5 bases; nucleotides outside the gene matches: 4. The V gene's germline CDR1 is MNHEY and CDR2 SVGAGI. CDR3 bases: TGTGCCAGCAGTTACGGGACAGGGTCTGACGAGCAGTACTTC. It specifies CASSYGTGSDEQYF.

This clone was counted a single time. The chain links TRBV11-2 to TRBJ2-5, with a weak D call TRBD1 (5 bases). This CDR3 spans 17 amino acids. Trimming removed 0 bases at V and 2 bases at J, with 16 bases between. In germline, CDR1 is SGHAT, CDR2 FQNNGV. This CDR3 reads CASSLDRFQGPQETQYF. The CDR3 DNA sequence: TGTGCCAGCAGCTTAGATAGATTCCAGGGCCCTCAAGAGACCCAGTACTTC.

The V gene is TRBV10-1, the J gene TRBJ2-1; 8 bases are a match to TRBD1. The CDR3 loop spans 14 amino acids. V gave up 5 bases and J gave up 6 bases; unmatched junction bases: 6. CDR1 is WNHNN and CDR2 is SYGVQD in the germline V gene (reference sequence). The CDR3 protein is CASSRQGPGNEQFF. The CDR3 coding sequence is TGCGCCAGCAGTCGACAGGGGCCGGGCAATGAGCAGTTCTTC.

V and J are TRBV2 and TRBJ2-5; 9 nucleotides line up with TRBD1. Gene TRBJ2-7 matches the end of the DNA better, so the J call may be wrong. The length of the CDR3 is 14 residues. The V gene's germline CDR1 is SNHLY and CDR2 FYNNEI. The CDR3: CASSPGTGYYEQYF. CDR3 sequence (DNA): TGTGCCAGCAGTCCCGGGACAGGGTACTACGAGCAGTACTTC.

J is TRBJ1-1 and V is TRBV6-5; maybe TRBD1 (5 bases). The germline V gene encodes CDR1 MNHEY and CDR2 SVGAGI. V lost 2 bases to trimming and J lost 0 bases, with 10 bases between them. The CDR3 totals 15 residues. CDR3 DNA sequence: TGTGCCAGCAGTTACAGGGGATCCTTGAACACTGAAGCTTTCTTT. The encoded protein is CASSYRGSLNTEAFF.

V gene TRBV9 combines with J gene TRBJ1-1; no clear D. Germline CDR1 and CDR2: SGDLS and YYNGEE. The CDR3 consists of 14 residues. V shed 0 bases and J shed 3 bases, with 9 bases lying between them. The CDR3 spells CASSVAVGDTEAFF. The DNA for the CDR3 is TGTGCCAGCAGCGTAGCGGTGGGAGACACTGAAGCTTTCTTT.

Written as DNA, the CDR3 is TGTGCCAGTAGTACCTCCGGGACAGGGTTGACCTATAATTCACCCCTCCACTTT. Translated, it gives CASSTSGTGLTYNSPLHF. V gene TRBV19 combines with J gene TRBJ1-6, with 9 bases that match TRBD1. J was trimmed by 2 bases and V by 4 bases; bases with no gene match: 9. Germline CDR1 reads LNHDA; CDR2 reads SQIVND (reference sequence). This CDR3 is built from 18 residues.

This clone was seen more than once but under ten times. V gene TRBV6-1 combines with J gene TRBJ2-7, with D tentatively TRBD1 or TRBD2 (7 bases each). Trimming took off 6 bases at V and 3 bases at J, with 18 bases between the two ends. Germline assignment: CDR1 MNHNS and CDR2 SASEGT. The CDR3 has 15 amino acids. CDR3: CASSTGTAGFYEQYF. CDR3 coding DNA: TGTGCCAGCAGCACCGGGACAGCGGGGTTCTACGAGCAGTACTTC.

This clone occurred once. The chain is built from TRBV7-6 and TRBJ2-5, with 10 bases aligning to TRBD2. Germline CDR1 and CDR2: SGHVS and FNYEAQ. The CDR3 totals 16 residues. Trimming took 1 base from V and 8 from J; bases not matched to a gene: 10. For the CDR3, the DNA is TGTGCCAGCAGCTTAGTAGGGCTAGCGGGGGCCGGCACCCAGTACTTC. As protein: CASSLVGLAGAGTQYF.

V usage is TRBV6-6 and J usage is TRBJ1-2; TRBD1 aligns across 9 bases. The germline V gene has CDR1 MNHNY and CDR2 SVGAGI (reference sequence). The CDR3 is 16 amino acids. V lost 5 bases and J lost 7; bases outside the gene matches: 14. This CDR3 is CASSPLTGTGRSGYTF. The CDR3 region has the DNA TGTGCCAGCAGTCCACTGACCGGGACAGGGAGGAGTGGCTACACCTTC.

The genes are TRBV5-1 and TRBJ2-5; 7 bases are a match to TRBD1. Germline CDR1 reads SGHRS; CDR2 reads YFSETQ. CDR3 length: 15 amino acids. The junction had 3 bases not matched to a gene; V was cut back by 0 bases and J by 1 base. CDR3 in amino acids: CASSLEDRSQETQYF. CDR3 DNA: TGCGCCAGCAGCTTGGAGGACAGGAGCCAAGAGACCCAGTACTTC.

The CDR3 here is CAISESSGTSGGAVDQETQYF. The CDR3 nucleotides are TGTGCCATCAGTGAGAGCAGTGGGACTAGCGGGGGGGCCGTCGACCAAGAGACCCAGTACTTC. The rearrangement uses TRBV10-3 and TRBJ2-5; 16 positions match TRBD2. The ends lost 2 bases at V and 0 bases at J; junction bases unmatched: 12. Germline V gene lookup returns CDR1 ENHRY and CDR2 SYGVKD. The CDR3 contains 21 residues.

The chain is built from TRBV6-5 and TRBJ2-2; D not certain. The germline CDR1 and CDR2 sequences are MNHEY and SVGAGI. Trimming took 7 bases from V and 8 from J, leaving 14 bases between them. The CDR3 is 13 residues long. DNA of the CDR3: TGTGCCAGCAACGCACAGCAAGGGGGGGAGCTGTTTTTT. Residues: CASNAQQGGELFF.

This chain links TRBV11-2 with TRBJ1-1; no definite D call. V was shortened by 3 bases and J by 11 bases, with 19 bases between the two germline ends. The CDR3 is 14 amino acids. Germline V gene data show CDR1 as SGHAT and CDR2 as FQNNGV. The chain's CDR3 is CASSLSRLNPGAFF. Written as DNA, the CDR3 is TGTGCCAGCAGCTTGTCCAGACTGAACCCTGGGGCTTTCTTT.

CDR3 sequence reads: CASSLSRDSGYTF. The DNA for the CDR3 is TGTGCCAGCAGCTTGTCGAGAGACAGTGGCTACACCTTC. V usage is TRBV5-4 and J usage is TRBJ1-2; tentatively, D is TRBD1 (5 bases). V shed 1 base and J shed 7 bases, with 11 bases lying between them. Germline V gene lookup returns CDR1 SGHNT and CDR2 YYREEE (reference sequence). CDR3 length equals 13 residues.

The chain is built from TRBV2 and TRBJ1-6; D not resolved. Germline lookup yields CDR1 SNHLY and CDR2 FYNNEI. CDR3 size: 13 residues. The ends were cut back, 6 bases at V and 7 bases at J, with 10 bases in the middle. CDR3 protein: CASSLSVNSPLHF. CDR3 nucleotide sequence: TGTGCCAGCAGCTTAAGCGTAAATTCACCCCTCCACTTT.

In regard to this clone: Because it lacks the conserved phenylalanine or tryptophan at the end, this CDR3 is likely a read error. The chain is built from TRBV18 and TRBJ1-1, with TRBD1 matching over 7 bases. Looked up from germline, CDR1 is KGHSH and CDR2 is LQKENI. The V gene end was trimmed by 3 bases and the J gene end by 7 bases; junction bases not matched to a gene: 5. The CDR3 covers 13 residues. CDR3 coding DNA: TGTGCCAGCTCACCTCCGGGACAGAATGAAGCTTTCCTT. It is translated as CASSPPGQNEAFL.

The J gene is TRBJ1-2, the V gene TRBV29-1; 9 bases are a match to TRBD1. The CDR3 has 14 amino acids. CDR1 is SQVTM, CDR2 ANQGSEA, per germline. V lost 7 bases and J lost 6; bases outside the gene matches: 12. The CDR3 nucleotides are TGCAGCGGACCGGGACAGGGTCAGGGCCATGGCTACACCTTC. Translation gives CSGPGQGQGHGYTF. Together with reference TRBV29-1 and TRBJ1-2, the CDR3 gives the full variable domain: SAVISQKPSRDICQRGTSLTIQCQVDSQVTMMFWYRQQPGQSLTLIATANQGSEATYESGFVIDKFPISRPNLTFSTLTVSNMSPEDSSIYLCSGPGQGQGHGYTFGSGTRLTVV.